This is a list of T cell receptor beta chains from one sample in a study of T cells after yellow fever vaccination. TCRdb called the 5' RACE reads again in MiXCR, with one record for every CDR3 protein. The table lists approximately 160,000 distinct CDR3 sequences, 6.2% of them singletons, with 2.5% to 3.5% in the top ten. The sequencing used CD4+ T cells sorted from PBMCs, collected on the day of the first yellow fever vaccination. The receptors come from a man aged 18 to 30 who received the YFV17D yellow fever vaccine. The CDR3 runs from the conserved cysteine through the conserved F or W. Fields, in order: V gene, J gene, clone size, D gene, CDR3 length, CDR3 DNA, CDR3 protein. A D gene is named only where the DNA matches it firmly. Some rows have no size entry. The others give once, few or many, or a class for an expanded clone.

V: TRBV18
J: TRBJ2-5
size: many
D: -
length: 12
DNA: TGTGCCAGCCGAACGATTGGGGAGACCCAGTACTTC
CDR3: CASRTIGETQYF

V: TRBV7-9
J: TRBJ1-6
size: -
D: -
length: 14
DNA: TGTGCCAGCAGCCTAGACAGGATTAATTCACCCCTCCACTTT
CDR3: CASSLDRINSPLHF

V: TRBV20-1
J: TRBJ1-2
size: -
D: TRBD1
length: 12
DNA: TGCAGCGCGGACAGGGGGCTACGTGGCTACACCTTC
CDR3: CSADRGLRGYTF

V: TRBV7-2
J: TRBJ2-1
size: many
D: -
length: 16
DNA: TGTGCCAGCAGCCTCCTGGTGGGACTCCAGAACAATGAGCAGTTCTTC
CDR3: CASSLLVGLQNNEQFF

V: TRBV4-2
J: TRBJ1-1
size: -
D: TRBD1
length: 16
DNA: TGTGCCAGCAGCCGGACCGTCACTACAGGGGGCACTGAAGCTTTCTTT
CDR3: CASSRTVTTGGTEAFF

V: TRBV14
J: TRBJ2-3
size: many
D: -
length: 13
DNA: TGTGCCAGCAGCCAGAGGAGTCCCGATACGCAGTATTTT
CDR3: CASSQRSPDTQYF

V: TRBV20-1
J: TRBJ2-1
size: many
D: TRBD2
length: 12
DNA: TGCAGTGCTAGTCGGGGGGGCGCTGAGCAGTTCTTC
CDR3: CSASRGGAEQFF

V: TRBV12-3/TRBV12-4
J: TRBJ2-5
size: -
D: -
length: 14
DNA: TGTGCCAGCAGTTCCCCCGGGACTGAAGAGACCCAGTACTTC
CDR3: CASSSPGTEETQYF

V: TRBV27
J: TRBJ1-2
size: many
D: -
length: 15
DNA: TGTGCCAGCAGTTTATTACTGTCACCTAACTATGGCTACACCTTC
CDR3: CASSLLLSPNYGYTF

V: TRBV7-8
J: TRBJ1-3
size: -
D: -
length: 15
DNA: TGTGCCAGCAGTCTAAAGAGGGGGGCCGGGGACACCATATATTTT
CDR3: CASSLKRGAGDTIYF

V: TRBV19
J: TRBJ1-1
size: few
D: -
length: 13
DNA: TGTGCCAGTATGTGGGCTTGGGGCACTGAAGCTTTCTTT
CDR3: CASMWAWGTEAFF

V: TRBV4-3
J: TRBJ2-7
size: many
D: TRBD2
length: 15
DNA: TGCGCCAGCAGCCCCTCCGGGGGGAAGGACTACGAGCAGTACTTC
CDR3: CASSPSGGKDYEQYF

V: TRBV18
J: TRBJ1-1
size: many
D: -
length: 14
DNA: TGTGCCAGCTCACCAGGCACAGTGAACACTGAAGCTTTCTTT
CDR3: CASSPGTVNTEAFF

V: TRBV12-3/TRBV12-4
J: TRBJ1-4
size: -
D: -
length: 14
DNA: TGTGCCAGCAGCGGGGGGAGCAGTGATGAAAAACTGTTTTTT
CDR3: CASSGGSSDEKLFF

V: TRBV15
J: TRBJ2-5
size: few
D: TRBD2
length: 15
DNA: TGTGCCACCAGTCATATTAGCGGGGGGGCGGAGACCCAGTACTTC
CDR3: CATSHISGGAETQYF

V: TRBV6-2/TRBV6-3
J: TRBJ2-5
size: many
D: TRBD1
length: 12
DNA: TGTGCCAGCAGTTCTAGGGGGCTGACCCAGTACTTC
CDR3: CASSSRGLTQYF

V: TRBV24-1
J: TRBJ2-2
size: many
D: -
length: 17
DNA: TGTGCCACCAGTGATTTGGCGGGGCGTCGAGGCACCGGGGAGCTGTTTTTT
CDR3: CATSDLAGRRGTGELFF

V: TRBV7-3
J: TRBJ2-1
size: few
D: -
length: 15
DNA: TGTGCCAGCAGCTTAGGGCCCCCTAGTACCAATGAGCAGTTCTTC
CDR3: CASSLGPPSTNEQFF

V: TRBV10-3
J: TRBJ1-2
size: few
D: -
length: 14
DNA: TGTGCCATCAGTGGAGGTGGGGGGCTGGAAGGCTACACCTTC
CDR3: CAISGGGGLEGYTF

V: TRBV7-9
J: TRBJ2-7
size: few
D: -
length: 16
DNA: TGTGCCAGCAGCTTATACGGCGGAACTCAAAATTACGAGCAGTACTTC
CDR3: CASSLYGGTQNYEQYF

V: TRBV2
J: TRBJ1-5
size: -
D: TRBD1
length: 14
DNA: TGTGCCAGCAGTTGGACAGGACACAATCAGCCCCAGCATTTT
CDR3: CASSWTGHNQPQHF

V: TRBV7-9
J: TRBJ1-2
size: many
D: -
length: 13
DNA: TGTGCCAGCAGCTTGGACAGTGGGTATGGCTACACCTTC
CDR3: CASSLDSGYGYTF

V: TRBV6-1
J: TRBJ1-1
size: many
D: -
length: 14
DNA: TGTGCCAGCACCCCACGACGGGGATCCACTGAAGCTTTCTTT
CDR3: CASTPRRGSTEAFF

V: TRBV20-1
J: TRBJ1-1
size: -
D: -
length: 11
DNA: TGCAGTGCAAGGGACAACACTGAAGCTTTCTTT
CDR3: CSARDNTEAFF

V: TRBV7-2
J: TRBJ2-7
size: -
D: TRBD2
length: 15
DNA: TGTGCCAGCAGCTTAGCGGGGCGGGGGGTGGACGAGCAGTACTTC
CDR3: CASSLAGRGVDEQYF

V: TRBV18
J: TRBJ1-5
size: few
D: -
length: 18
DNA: TGTGCCAGCTCACCGGATCGGACACTCTATATTGGCAATCAGCCCCAGCATTTT
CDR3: CASSPDRTLYIGNQPQHF

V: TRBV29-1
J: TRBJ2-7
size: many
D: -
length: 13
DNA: TGCAGCGTAGCCTGGGGGCTTTCCTACGAGCAGTACTTC
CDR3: CSVAWGLSYEQYF

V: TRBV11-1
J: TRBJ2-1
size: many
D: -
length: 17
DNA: TGTGCCAGCAGCCCTAAGACGGGACCCCGGGTCACTAATGAGCAGTTCTTC
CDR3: CASSPKTGPRVTNEQFF

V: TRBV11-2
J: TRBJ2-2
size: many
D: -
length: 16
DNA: TGTGCCAGCAGCGCAAGGTTGGGGGGGAACACCGGGGAGCTGTTTTTT
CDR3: CASSARLGGNTGELFF

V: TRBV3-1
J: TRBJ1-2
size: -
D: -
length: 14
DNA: TGTGCCAGCAGCCAGCAGACTCGTCTGGGGGGCTACACCTTC
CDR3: CASSQQTRLGGYTF

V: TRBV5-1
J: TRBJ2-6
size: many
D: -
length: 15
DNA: TGCGCCAGCAGCCAGTCAGGCGCTGGGGCCAACGTCCTGACTTTC
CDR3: CASSQSGAGANVLTF

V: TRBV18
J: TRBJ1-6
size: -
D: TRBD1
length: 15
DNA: TGTGCCAGCTCACCACAGGGGGCCATGGATTCACCCCTCCACTTT
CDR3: CASSPQGAMDSPLHF

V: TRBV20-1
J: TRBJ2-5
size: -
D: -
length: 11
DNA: TGCAGTGCATCCTGGTGGGGGACCCAGTACTTC
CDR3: CSASWWGTQYF

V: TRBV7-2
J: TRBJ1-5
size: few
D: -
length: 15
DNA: TGTGCCAGCAGCCTCCGACAGGCGACGAATCAGCCCCAGCATTTT
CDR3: CASSLRQATNQPQHF

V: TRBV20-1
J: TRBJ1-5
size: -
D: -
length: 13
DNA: TGCAGTGCGAAGGAGGGGGTCGATCAGCCCCAGCATTTT
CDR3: CSAKEGVDQPQHF

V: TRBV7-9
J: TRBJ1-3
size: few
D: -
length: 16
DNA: TGTGCCAGCAGCCCGGTCGGGGGAAGGATTGGAAACACCATATATTTT
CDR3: CASSPVGGRIGNTIYF

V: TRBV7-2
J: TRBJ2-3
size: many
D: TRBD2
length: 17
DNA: TGTGCCAGCAGCCTTACCCCTCCCGGGGGGGGCACAGATACGCAGTATTTT
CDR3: CASSLTPPGGGTDTQYF

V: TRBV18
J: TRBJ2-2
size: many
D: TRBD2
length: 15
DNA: TGTGCCAGCTCACCAGGGCTAGCGGCGGGCCGGGAGCTGTTTTTT
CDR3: CASSPGLAAGRELFF

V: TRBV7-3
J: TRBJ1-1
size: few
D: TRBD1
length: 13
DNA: TGTGCCAGCCGACAGGGCCAGAACACTGAAGCTTTCTTT
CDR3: CASRQGQNTEAFF

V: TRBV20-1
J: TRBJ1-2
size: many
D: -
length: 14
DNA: TGCAGTGCTAGGGCTCTTCGGGAAATCTATGGCTACACCTTC
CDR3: CSARALREIYGYTF

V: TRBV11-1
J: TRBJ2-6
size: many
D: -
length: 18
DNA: TGTGCCAGCTCGGGTAGCCGGCTCACGGAATCTGGGGCCAACGTCCTGACTTTC
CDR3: CASSGSRLTESGANVLTF

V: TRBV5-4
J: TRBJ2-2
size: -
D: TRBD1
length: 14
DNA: TGTGCCAGCAGCTTTGCAGGGGGTAACGGGGAGCTGTTTTTT
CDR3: CASSFAGGNGELFF

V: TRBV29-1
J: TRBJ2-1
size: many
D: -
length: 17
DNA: TGCAGCGTTGAAGGTCGTTCGGGATTGGGGTTTGGAAATGAGCAGTTCTTC
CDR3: CSVEGRSGLGFGNEQFF

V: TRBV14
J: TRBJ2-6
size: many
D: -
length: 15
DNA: TGTGCCAGCAGCCGAGGAAGCTCTGGGGCCAACGTCCTGACTTTC
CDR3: CASSRGSSGANVLTF

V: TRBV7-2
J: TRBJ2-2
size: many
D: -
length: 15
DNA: TGTGCCAGCAGCCGGTGGGGCACCAACACCGGGGAGCTGTTTTTT
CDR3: CASSRWGTNTGELFF

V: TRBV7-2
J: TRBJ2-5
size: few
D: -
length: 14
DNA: TGTGCCAGCAGCTTAATGAGGGGGCAAGAGACCCAGTACTTC
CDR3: CASSLMRGQETQYF

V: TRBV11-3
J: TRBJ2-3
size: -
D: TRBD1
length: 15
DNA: TGTGCCAGCAGTCTAGGACAGGCGCGCACAGATACGCAGTATTTT
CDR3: CASSLGQARTDTQYF